This TCR beta chain is from a study of T cell responses to AZD1222 COVID-19 vaccine. About the research overall: Second doses were pooled across both intervals (about 4 or about 12 weeks). Regarding the study as a whole: Donors were largely white British and mainly female; clonal diversity was possibly underestimated. Following two doses of AZD1222, Spike-specific TCR breadth and depth rose. Vaccine-associated CD4 TCRs spanned spike, dominant at 160-218 and 743-854.

The CDR3 loop spans 16 amino acids. Germline lookup yields CDR1 LGHNA and CDR2 YNFKEQ. V gave up 1 base and J gave up 0 bases, with 10 bases separating them. Of note for this clone: Its antigen is unidentified.

Some clones are missing from TCRdb's copy, which holds only in-frame ones; the method was immunoSEQ multiplex PCR. Of more than 95,000 clones listed, roughly 91% are singletons. Sequenced material: peripheral blood, taken on day 0 of AZD1222 vaccination. The source is an adult in good health. The chain combines TRBV4-2 with TRBJ1-3; no clear D gene. As DNA, the CDR3 is TGTGCCAGCAGCCAAGTTGGGTTCCCCTCTGGAAACACCATATATTTT. It encodes CASSQVGFPSGNTIYF.